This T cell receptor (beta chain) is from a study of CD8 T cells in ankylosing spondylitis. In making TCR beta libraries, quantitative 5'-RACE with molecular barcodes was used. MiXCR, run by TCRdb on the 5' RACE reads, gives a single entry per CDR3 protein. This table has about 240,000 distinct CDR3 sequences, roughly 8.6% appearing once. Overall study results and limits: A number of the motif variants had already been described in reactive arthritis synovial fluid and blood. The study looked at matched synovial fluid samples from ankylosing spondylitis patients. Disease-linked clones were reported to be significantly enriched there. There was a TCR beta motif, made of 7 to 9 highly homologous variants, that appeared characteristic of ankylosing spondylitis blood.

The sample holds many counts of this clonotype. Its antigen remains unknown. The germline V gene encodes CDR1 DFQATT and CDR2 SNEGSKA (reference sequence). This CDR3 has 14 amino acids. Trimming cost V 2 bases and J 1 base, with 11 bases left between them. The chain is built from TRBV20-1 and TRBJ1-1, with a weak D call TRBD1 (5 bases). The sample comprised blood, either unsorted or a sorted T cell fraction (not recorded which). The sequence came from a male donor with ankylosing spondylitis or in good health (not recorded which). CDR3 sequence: CSARIRDANTEAFF. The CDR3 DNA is TGCAGTGCTAGAATCAGGGATGCGAACACTGAAGCTTTCTTT.